This record covers a single TCR beta chain. Together with a sample-barcoded 5' primer, a J-beta primer mix was included in a second PCR lasting roughly 6 to 12 cycles. Each cDNA molecule was tagged by a template-switch adaptor that had 12 random nucleotides. TCRdb ran MiXCR on the 5' RACE reads and lists one entry per CDR3 protein. The table includes around 990,000 distinct CDR3 sequences, about 25% detected once. This record comes from a study of blood T cells in healthy people across ages. Extracted total RNA amounted to at least 6 micrograms for each sample. The sample was also reused in another study, on T cells of mothers and their children. This second report adds: It was found that thymic selection shapes TCR recombination output similarly in related and unrelated pairs.

This clonotype originated in a girl aged 2 to 9 in good health. Material: blood.

For the CDR3, the DNA is TGTGCCAGCAGCCAGCTAGCGGGGAGAGACACGCAGTATTTT. It translates to CASSQLAGRDTQYF. This chain joins TRBV3-1 and TRBJ2-3; 9 bases are shared with TRBD2. V shed 3 bases, J shed 9 bases, and the junction held 7 bases outside the gene matches. This CDR3 contains 14 residues. From germline, CDR1 is LGHDT and CDR2 YNNKEL (reference sequence).